One sample yielded the 15 T cell receptor beta chains listed below, sequenced in a study of shared clonotypes between healthy human individuals. Using immunoSEQ multiplex PCR, the repertoire was profiled, and TCRdb retains in-frame clones only, with some absent. The sample records hundreds of thousands of clones, 74% being singletons. The specimen sequenced was memory CD4+ T cells sorted from blood. Subset here: CD45RA-negative fraction. Receptor source: a man under 40 in good health.

This rearrangement joins TRBV20-1 to TRBJ2-7; D is uncertain. Trimming cost V 5 bases and J 7 bases, with 9 bases left between them. The length of the CDR3 is 10 residues. The germline gives CDR1 DFQATT, CDR2 SNEGSKA (reference sequence). CDR3 in amino acids: CSAGLREQYF. The DNA of the CDR3 is TGCAGTGCTGGTCTTAGGGAGCAGTACTTC.

The V gene is TRBV5-1, the J gene TRBJ1-1, with D unresolved. V lost 1 base and J 0 bases, leaving 13 bases between the germline ends. The CDR3 is 16 residues long. CDR1 is SGHRS, CDR2 YFSETQ, per germline. The DNA for the CDR3 is TGCGCCAGCAGCTTGCGCCCAGGAGCCATGAACACTGAAGCTTTCTTT. Translation gives CASSLRPGAMNTEAFF.

This chain links TRBV5-5 with TRBJ1-2; D unclear. This CDR3 has 13 amino acids. Germline V CDR1 and CDR2: SGHKS, YYEKEE (reference sequence). The V end lost 0 bases, the J end lost 7 bases, and 10 bases lay between the germline ends. Here the CDR3 DNA reads TGTGCCAGCAGCTTGGACGTAAGAGTTGGCTACACCTTC. It translates to CASSLDVRVGYTF. The full variable domain, its missing parts supplied by reference TRBV5-5 and TRBJ1-2, is DAGVTQSPTHLIKTRGQQVTLRCSPISGHKSVSWYQQVLGQGPQFIFQYYEKEERGRGNFPDRFSARQFPNYSSELNVNALLLGDSALYLCASSLDVRVGYTFGSGTRLTVV.

Turning to this clone: This probably arose from a read error, given a far larger clone one base away. This rearrangement joins TRBV11-2 to TRBJ1-2; no reliable D call. The germline gives CDR1 SGHAT, CDR2 FQNNGV. CDR3 size: 13 residues. With 0 bases removed from V and 5 bases from J, the gap between germline ends came to 7 bases. CDR3 sequence: CASSLEPVYGYTF. CDR3 coding DNA: TGTGCCAGCAGCTTAGAACCCGTTTATGGCTACACCTTC. Drawing the rest from reference TRBV11-2 and TRBJ1-2, the complete variable domain is EAGVAQSPRYKIIEKRQSVAFWCNPISGHATLYWYQQILGQGPKLLIQFQNNGVVDDSQLPKDRFSAERLKGVDSTLKIQPAKLEDSAVYLCASSLEPVYGYTFGSGTRLTVV.

The chain carries TRBV10-2 and TRBJ1-1; D is undetermined. This CDR3 is 14 amino acids long. CDR1 is WSHSY, CDR2 SAAADI, per germline. Trimming shortened V by 0 bases and J by 8 bases, and 13 bases separated the two germline ends. The CDR3 sequence: CASSESWQTFEAFF. The CDR3 DNA reads TGCGCCAGCAGTGAGTCGTGGCAGACATTCGAAGCTTTCTTT.

Regarding this clone: At the DNA level, this CDR3 is encoded by other sequences in the same sample as well. This chain connects TRBV5-1 to TRBJ2-1; D is uncertain. The germline V and J ends were trimmed by 0 bases and 2 bases, with 6 bases remaining between them. This CDR3 region has 14 residues. The germline V gene has CDR1 SGHRS and CDR2 YFSETQ. The CDR3 reads CASSLDGPYNEQFF. The CDR3 DNA is TGCGCCAGCAGCTTGGATGGGCCCTACAATGAGCAGTTCTTC.

V usage is TRBV4-3 and J usage is TRBJ1-2, with TRBD1 matching over 7 bases. Unmatched junction bases numbered 9, after V lost 3 bases and J lost 11 bases. The CDR3 length is 13 residues. Germline CDR1 LGHNA, CDR2 YSLEER. The CDR3 coding sequence is TGCGCCAGCAGCCAGTTGCCGGGACAGCGGTACACCTTC. Amino acid sequence: CASSQLPGQRYTF.

This chain links TRBV7-2 with TRBJ2-2, with a possible D match to TRBD1 (6 bases). Germline values: CDR1 SGHTA, CDR2 FQGNSA. V lost 3 bases to trimming and J lost 6 bases, with 14 bases between them. This CDR3 spans 15 amino acids. CDR3: CASSFRGTGPGELFF. The DNA of the CDR3 is TGTGCCAGCAGCTTCAGAGGAACAGGGCCCGGGGAGCTGTTTTTT.

The genes are TRBV10-3 and TRBJ2-5; TRBD2 might be the D (6 bases). Matching the DNA end better, TRBJ2-7 makes the J call doubtful. In germline, CDR1 is ENHRY, CDR2 SYGVKD. The length of the CDR3 is 14 residues. For the CDR3, the DNA is TGTGCCATCAGTGAAAACGGGAGTGGCTACGAGCAGTACTTC. It encodes CAISENGSGYEQYF.

Notes on this clone: The same CDR3 also results from other DNA sequences found in this sample. V is TRBV19 and J is TRBJ2-2; D is unresolved. V was shortened by 1 base and J by 4 bases, with 7 bases between the two germline ends. This CDR3 comprises 14 residues. Looked up from germline, CDR1 is LNHDA and CDR2 is SQIVND (reference sequence). CDR3 amino acids: CASSIASGTGELFF. The CDR3 DNA reads as TGTGCCAGTAGTATAGCAAGTGGCACCGGGGAGCTGTTTTTT.

This sequence joins TRBV28 and TRBJ1-2; no reliable D call. V was clipped by 8 bases and J by 1 base, with 14 bases between them. The CDR3 contains 14 residues. Per the germline V gene, CDR1 is MDHEN and CDR2 is SYDVKM. This CDR3 reads CASGQPPVNYGYTF. DNA for the CDR3: TGTGCCAGCGGTCAGCCACCAGTTAACTATGGCTACACCTTC.

This rearrangement joins TRBV6-6 to TRBJ2-1; possibly TRBD1 for D (5 bases). The V end lost 5 bases, the J end lost 7 bases, and 15 bases lay between the germline ends. The CDR3 is made up of 14 amino acids. The germline V gene has CDR1 MNHNY and CDR2 SVGAGI (reference sequence). The CDR3 spells CASSPLQGVNEQFF. CDR3 nucleotides: TGTGCCAGCAGTCCTCTTCAGGGCGTGAATGAGCAGTTCTTC.

This clone showed up just a few times. The rearrangement links TRBV19 to TRBJ2-2; TRBD2 matches 9 bases. The germline V gene has CDR1 LNHDA and CDR2 SQIVND (reference sequence). There are 17 residues in the CDR3. V was clipped by 2 bases and J by 5 bases; unmatched bases: 9. The CDR3 DNA reads TGTGCCAGTAGTATAAATAGGGGACTAGCCGGGACCGGGGAGCTGTTTTTT. Translating gives CASSINRGLAGTGELFF.

This clone has only one observation. This rearrangement joins TRBV5-4 to TRBJ2-2; D gene uncertain. Per the germline V gene, CDR1 is SGHNT and CDR2 is YYREEE (reference sequence). The length of the CDR3 is 14 residues. V was trimmed by 0 bases and J by 5 bases, leaving 8 bases between them. The CDR3 loop reads CASSLGPTTGELFF. CDR3 nucleotides: TGTGCCAGCAGCTTGGGGCCCACGACCGGGGAGCTGTTTTTT.

The chain recombines TRBV5-5 with TRBJ2-3; D not resolved. The germline V gene encodes CDR1 SGHKS and CDR2 YYEKEE (reference sequence). V lost 2 bases to trimming and J lost 1 base, with 5 bases between them. The CDR3 sequence is 13 residues long. The CDR3 DNA is TGTGCCAGCAGCTTCGACGGCACAGATACGCAGTATTTT. This gives the protein CASSFDGTDTQYF.